This is a list of T cell receptor beta chains from one sample in a study of blood T cell repertoires in COVID-19. The method was immunoSEQ multiplex PCR; TCRdb's version includes in-frame clones alone and lacks a portion of them. The sample carries some 270,000 clones, around nine tenths recorded once. The sample was peripheral blood. These receptors originate from a man aged 35-49 years with active or convalescent COVID-19. Each CDR3 is given with its conserved first and last residue. D genes are given only for firm matches. Clone size is not always given. Where it is, it says once, few, many or a class for expanded clones.

J | D | size | V | DNA | CDR3
TRBJ1-3 | NA | NA | TRBV7-2 | TGTGCCAGCAGCTCCCCCGGCTCTGGAAACACCATATATTTT | CASSSPGSGNTIYF
TRBJ2-5 | NA | once | TRBV6-5 | TGTGCCAGCAACGAGGGCCCATGGGAGACCCAGTACTTC | CASNEGPWETQYF
TRBJ2-2 | NA | NA | TRBV6-4 | TGTGCCAGCAGTGCTGAGGCCGGGGAGCTGTTTTTT | CASSAEAGELFF
TRBJ2-1 | TRBD1 | NA | TRBV6-2/TRBV6-3 | TGTGCCAGCAGTTACCCACCGGGACAGGGTGGCCATGAGCAGTTCTTC | CASSYPPGQGGHEQFF
TRBJ1-1 | TRBD1 | NA | TRBV19 | TGTGCCAGTAGTATGACAGGGTCCATGAACACTGAAGCTTTCTTT | CASSMTGSMNTEAFF
TRBJ1-5 | TRBD1 | NA | TRBV3-1/TRBV3-2 | TGTGCCAGCAGCCAAAATACGGGACAGTATCAGCCCCAGCATTTT | CASSQNTGQYQPQHF
TRBJ2-1 | TRBD2 | NA | TRBV5-1 | TGCGCCAGCAGCTCGAACCTAGCGGGGGTCTACAATGAGCAGTTCTTC | CASSSNLAGVYNEQFF
TRBJ1-4 | NA | NA | TRBV5-5 | TGTGCCAGCAGCTTGGCCGAAGGGGCCGGTGATGAAAAACTGTTTTTT | CASSLAEGAGDEKLFF
TRBJ2-1 | NA | NA | TRBV7-2 | TGTGCCAGCAGCTTAAGCTTGGACAATGAGCAGTTCTTC | CASSLSLDNEQFF
TRBJ2-5 | TRBD2 | NA | TRBV19 | TGTGCCAGTAGTATACCCGCGGGGGAGGGGTGGCGAGAGACCCAGTACTTC | CASSIPAGEGWRETQYF
TRBJ1-5 | TRBD1 | NA | TRBV2 | TGTGCCAGCAGTGAAACAGGGGATCAGCCCCAGCATTTT | CASSETGDQPQHF
TRBJ1-1 | NA | NA | TRBV30 | TGTGCCTACTCCGGGGGGGGCGGGACTGAAGCTTTCTTT | CAYSGGGGTEAFF
TRBJ2-2 | TRBD1 | NA | TRBV4-1 | TGCGCCAGCAGCAAAACCGGGACAGGGGGCCGGAACACCGGGGAGCTGTTTTTT | CASSKTGTGGRNTGELFF
TRBJ2-1 | TRBD2 | NA | TRBV5-1 | TGCGCCAGCAGCTTCCCCCGGGAGGGGAATGAGCAGTTCTTC | CASSFPREGNEQFF
TRBJ2-7 | NA | NA | TRBV9 | TGTGCCAGCAGCGGTAACACGGGACATCCATACGAGCAGTACTTC | CASSGNTGHPYEQYF
TRBJ2-2 | TRBD2 | NA | TRBV10-1 | TGCGCCAGCAGAGCCGGGACTAGCGGCGGGGAGCTGTTTTTT | CASRAGTSGGELFF
TRBJ2-3 | NA | NA | TRBV5-1 | TGCGCCAGCAGCTTGGATGACGGGAGAACAGATACGCAGTATTTT | CASSLDDGRTDTQYF
TRBJ2-6 | NA | NA | TRBV7-3 | TGTGCCAGCAGCCCCGCTGGGGCCAACGTCCTGACTTTC | CASSPAGANVLTF
TRBJ1-6 | NA | NA | TRBV18 | TGTGCCAGCTCACGTCAAAATTCACCCCTCCACTTT | CASSRQNSPLHF
TRBJ2-2 | NA | NA | TRBV4-2 | TGTGCCAGCAGCCTCCTCCAGGTATCAGGAAACACCGGGGAGCTGTTTTTT | CASSLLQVSGNTGELFF
TRBJ2-1 | TRBD2 | once | TRBV29-1 | TGCAGCGTTGATCTACTAGCGGGTAATGAGCAGTTCTTC | CSVDLLAGNEQFF
TRBJ2-3 | TRBD2 | NA | TRBV4-2 | TGTGCCAGCAGCCAAGATTTGGCTAGCGGGGGCAGGTATGGGCAGTATTTT | CASSQDLASGGRYGQYF
TRBJ1-2 | NA | NA | TRBV30 | TGTGCCTGGCCCAAGGGAGGGGACTATGGCTACACCTTC | CAWPKGGDYGYTF
TRBJ2-2 | NA | NA | TRBV3-1/TRBV3-2 | TGTGCCAGCAGCCAAGGCCGGGGCAGGGAGGCCGGGGAGCTGTTTTTT | CASSQGRGREAGELFF
TRBJ1-1 | NA | NA | TRBV11-3 | TGTGCCAGCAGCCCCGGGGGGAGCACTGAAGCTTTCTTT | CASSPGGSTEAFF
TRBJ1-2 | TRBD1 | NA | TRBV27 | TGTGCCAGCAGCCCGGGACAGGGCTTCTATGGCTACACCTTC | CASSPGQGFYGYTF
TRBJ1-2 | NA | NA | TRBV6-1 | NA | CASSEEVGQGSTF
TRBJ1-1 | TRBD1 | NA | TRBV6-4 | TGTGCCAGCAGTGTAAAGGCGGGACAGGGGTCTGAAGCTTTCTTT | CASSVKAGQGSEAFF
TRBJ1-3 | NA | NA | TRBV9 | TGTGCCAGCAGCGTATATCATTCGGCTGGAAACACCATATATTTT | CASSVYHSAGNTIYF
TRBJ1-2 | NA | once | TRBV30 | TGTGCCTGGAGTGCCTTTCGAGCGATCGATGGCTACACCTTC | CAWSAFRAIDGYTF
TRBJ1-1 | TRBD1 | NA | TRBV28 | TGTGCCAGCAGACGAGCCGGGACAGGGGGCCTAGCTTTCTTT | CASRRAGTGGLAFF
TRBJ1-6 | NA | NA | TRBV19 | TGTGCCAGTAGCCCCGGGGAACTGATTGATTCACCCCTCCACTTT | CASSPGELIDSPLHF
TRBJ2-1 | NA | NA | TRBV4-1 | TGCGCCAGCAGCCAACTTTGGCGGTTAAGCTCCTACAATGAGCAGTTCTTC | CASSQLWRLSSYNEQFF
TRBJ2-2 | NA | NA | TRBV15 | TGTGCCACCAGCTCAAGGGGGGGAGAGACGAACACCGGGGAGCTGTTTTTT | CATSSRGGETNTGELFF
TRBJ1-6 | NA | NA | TRBV6-5 | TGTGCCAGCAGTTTTATCCGACAGTTGAATAATTCACCCCTCCACTTT | CASSFIRQLNNSPLHF
TRBJ1-2 | NA | NA | TRBV6-5 | TGTGCCAGCAGTTACTCCCCGACAGCGGGCGGGACCGGCTACACCTTC | CASSYSPTAGGTGYTF
TRBJ1-1 | NA | NA | TRBV7-9 | TGTGCCAGCAGCCCGAGTTGGGGGCCAATGAACACTGAAGCTTTCTTT | CASSPSWGPMNTEAFF
TRBJ2-5 | TRBD2 | NA | TRBV5-1 | TGCGCCAGCAGCTTGGCCGTAGCGGGGGGATCTCAAGAGACCCAGTACTTC | CASSLAVAGGSQETQYF
TRBJ2-5 | NA | NA | TRBV25-1 | TGTGCCAGCAGTGAATCGCCTACAGGGTCCCCTCGGCTTAGGGACTTC | CASSESPTGSPRLRDF
TRBJ2-7 | NA | NA | TRBV24-1 | TGTGCCACCAGTGACACCAGGGCCCCCCACGAGCAGTACTTC | CATSDTRAPHEQYF
TRBJ1-5 | NA | NA | TRBV27 | TGTGCCAGCAGTTTTACGAGGGGAGGGGGTCAGCCCCAGCATTTT | CASSFTRGGGQPQHF
TRBJ1-6 | NA | NA | TRBV13 | TGTGCCAGCAGCTTTTTGGGCTCACCCCTCCACTTT | CASSFLGSPLHF
TRBJ1-1 | NA | NA | TRBV6-5 | TGTGCCAGCAGTTACCCCCAGGGTTCCAACACTGAAGCTTTCTTT | CASSYPQGSNTEAFF
TRBJ2-5 | TRBD2 | NA | TRBV7-9 | TGTGCCAGCAGCTTAAACGGGGGGGCCGGAGAGACCCAGTACTTC | CASSLNGGAGETQYF
TRBJ1-4 | NA | few | TRBV3-1/TRBV3-2 | TGTGCCAGCAGCCAAGTAAGGGGAACTAATGAAAAACTGTTTTTT | CASSQVRGTNEKLFF
TRBJ1-5 | NA | few | TRBV5-1 | TGCGCCAGCAGCTTGGGAGGGAGTCAGCCCCAGCATTTT | CASSLGGSQPQHF
TRBJ1-1 | NA | NA | TRBV25-1 | TGTGCCAGCAGTGTAGGGGCCTGGGGCCTGAACACTGAAGCTTTCTTT | CASSVGAWGLNTEAFF
TRBJ1-3 | TRBD1 | NA | TRBV10-3 | TGTGCCATCAGTGGGACAGGGGGCACTTCTGGAAACACCATATATTTT | CAISGTGGTSGNTIYF
TRBJ2-7 | NA | NA | TRBV12-3/TRBV12-4 | TGTGCCAGCAGTGAGGGTTACGAGCAGTACTTC | CASSEGYEQYF
TRBJ1-1 | TRBD1 | NA | TRBV7-9 | TGTGCCAGCAAGGGTACAGGGGTCACTGAAGCTTTCTTT | CASKGTGVTEAFF
TRBJ1-6 | NA | few | TRBV30 | TGTGCCTGGAGTGTAGCCCGGACAGAAGACCCTGGGCACTTT | CAWSVARTEDPGHF